These T cell receptor beta chains were read from a single sample in a study of blood T cells in healthy people across ages. Each CDR3 protein gets one entry after TCRdb re-called the 5' RACE reads with MiXCR. This table holds 540,000 or so distinct CDR3 sequences, under 30% found once. These data were likewise used in another study, on T cells of mothers and their children.

The sequenced material came from blood. These receptors were obtained from a boy aged 5-17 years in good health. CDR3s include the opening cysteine and the closing phenylalanine or tryptophan. D genes are given only for firm matches. Clone size appears in some rows only: once, few, many, or a class for an expanded clone.

D: .
V: TRBV7-9
size: .
length: 17
J: TRBJ1-6
CDR3: CASSPLMTRTGNSPLHF
DNA: TGTGCCAGCAGCCCTTTAATGACCAGGACTGGAAATTCACCCCTCCACTTT

D: .
V: TRBV6-5
size: few
length: 12
J: TRBJ2-3
CDR3: CASSYNADTQYF
DNA: TGTGCCAGCAGTTACAATGCAGATACGCAGTATTTT

D: TRBD2
V: TRBV9
size: few
length: 17
J: TRBJ2-3
CDR3: CASSVGGLAGATDTQYF
DNA: TGTGCCAGCAGCGTAGGGGGGCTAGCGGGAGCCACAGATACGCAGTATTTT

D: .
V: TRBV30
size: .
length: 12
J: TRBJ2-7
CDR3: CAWDTESYEQYF
DNA: TGTGCCTGGGACACCGAGTCCTACGAGCAGTACTTC

D: .
V: TRBV4-3
size: .
length: 12
J: TRBJ1-4
CDR3: CASSQYRDELFF
DNA: TGCGCCAGCAGCCAATACCGGGACGAACTGTTTTTT

D: .
V: TRBV29-1
size: .
length: 14
J: TRBJ1-4
CDR3: CSVGGRGGGEKLFF
DNA: TGCAGCGTGGGGGGACGTGGGGGTGGCGAAAAACTGTTTTTT

D: TRBD2
V: TRBV15
size: few
length: 18
J: TRBJ2-5
CDR3: CATSTSGRWTSGRETQYF
DNA: TGTGCCACCAGTACATCCGGGAGGTGGACTAGCGGGAGAGAGACCCAGTACTTC

D: TRBD1
V: TRBV27
size: .
length: 13
J: TRBJ1-2
CDR3: CASKDREHYGYTF
DNA: TGTGCCAGCAAGGACAGGGAACACTATGGCTACACCTTC

D: TRBD2
V: TRBV24-1
size: .
length: 16
J: TRBJ2-1
CDR3: CATSDAGTSGRNEQFF
DNA: TGTGCCACCAGTGATGCCGGGACTAGCGGGAGAAATGAGCAGTTCTTC

D: .
V: TRBV28
size: .
length: 13
J: TRBJ2-5
CDR3: CASSLWREETQYF
DNA: TGTGCCAGCAGTTTATGGAGGGAAGAGACCCAGTACTTC

D: .
V: TRBV27
size: .
length: 13
J: TRBJ2-7
CDR3: CASSPQEGYEQYF
DNA: TGTGCCAGCAGTCCTCAGGAGGGCTACGAGCAGTACTTC

D: TRBD1
V: TRBV7-8
size: many
length: 17
J: TRBJ2-7
CDR3: CASSDIKGQIAAYEQYF
DNA: TGTGCCAGCAGCGACATAAAGGGACAGATTGCAGCCTACGAGCAGTACTTC

D: .
V: TRBV28
size: .
length: 14
J: TRBJ2-1
CDR3: CASSLDRRVDEQFF
DNA: TGTGCCAGCAGTTTAGACCGCAGGGTCGATGAGCAGTTCTTC

D: .
V: TRBV1
size: few
length: 18
J: TRBJ2-5
CDR3: CTSSPSMPSGGFKETQYF
DNA: TGCACCAGCAGCCCCTCAATGCCTAGCGGGGGGTTCAAAGAGACCCAGTACTTC

D: TRBD1
V: TRBV13
size: few
length: 15
J: TRBJ2-7
CDR3: CASSTRTGVSYEQYF
DNA: TGTGCCAGCAGCACCCGGACAGGGGTAAGCTACGAGCAGTACTTC

D: TRBD1
V: TRBV12-3/TRBV12-4
size: few
length: 14
J: TRBJ1-1
CDR3: CASSEDRMNTEAFF
DNA: TGTGCCAGCAGTGAGGACAGGATGAACACTGAAGCTTTCTTT

D: .
V: TRBV15
size: .
length: 16
J: TRBJ1-4
CDR3: CATSRRTDTTNEKLFF
DNA: TGTGCCACCAGCCGCCGGACGGACACAACTAATGAAAAACTGTTTTTT

D: TRBD1
V: TRBV4-3
size: many
length: 14
J: TRBJ2-5
CDR3: CASSRTDRGGTQYF
DNA: TGCGCCAGCAGCCGAACGGACAGGGGTGGGACCCAGTACTTC

D: .
V: TRBV20-1
size: few
length: 14
J: TRBJ1-1
CDR3: CSAQSGTQNTEAFF
DNA: TGCAGTGCCCAGTCCGGGACACAGAACACTGAAGCTTTCTTT

D: .
V: TRBV3-1
size: once
length: 12
J: TRBJ2-7
CDR3: CASSPWGSEQYF
DNA: TGTGCCAGCAGCCCTTGGGGGAGCGAGCAGTACTTC

D: .
V: TRBV12-3/TRBV12-4
size: few
length: 14
J: TRBJ2-7
CDR3: CASSFSGSGYEQYF
DNA: TGTGCCAGCAGTTTCAGCGGGTCAGGCTACGAGCAGTACTTC

D: .
V: TRBV29-1
size: .
length: 12
J: TRBJ2-1
CDR3: CSVVTSRGEQFF
DNA: TGCAGCGTTGTCACTAGCCGGGGGGAGCAGTTCTTC

D: .
V: TRBV28
size: few
length: 18
J: TRBJ2-4
CDR3: CASSSGTPNKGGKNIQYF
DNA: TGTGCCAGCAGTTCCGGGACACCTAACAAGGGCGGAAAAAACATTCAGTACTTC

D: .
V: TRBV5-1
size: few
length: 14
J: TRBJ2-5
CDR3: CASSLANSQETQYF
DNA: TGCGCCAGCAGCTTGGCGAACAGCCAAGAGACCCAGTACTTC

D: .
V: TRBV11-2
size: .
length: 15
J: TRBJ1-1
CDR3: CASSLTMGTNTEAFF
DNA: TGTGCCAGCAGTCTGACTATGGGTACGAACACTGAAGCTTTCTTT

D: .
V: TRBV7-9
size: .
length: 12
J: TRBJ1-5
CDR3: CASSLGHQPQHF
DNA: TGTGCCAGCAGCTTAGGTCATCAGCCCCAGCATTTT

D: .
V: TRBV7-8
size: .
length: 15
J: TRBJ2-1
CDR3: CASSQGPGANNEQFF
DNA: TGTGCCAGCAGCCAGGGGCCGGGGGCCAACAATGAGCAGTTCTTC

D: .
V: TRBV14
size: .
length: 14
J: TRBJ2-7
CDR3: CASSQGLKVHEQYF
DNA: TGTGCCAGCAGCCAAGGGTTAAAGGTCCACGAGCAGTACTTC

D: TRBD1
V: TRBV7-2
size: few
length: 15
J: TRBJ2-5
CDR3: CASSLGGTGYETQYF
DNA: TGTGCCAGCAGCTTAGGCGGGACAGGGTACGAGACCCAGTACTTC

D: TRBD1
V: TRBV5-1
size: .
length: 15
J: TRBJ2-5
CDR3: CASSLGQGGQEPQYF
DNA: TGCGCCAGCAGCTTGGGACAGGGGGGCCAAGAGCCCCAGTACTTC

D: TRBD2
V: TRBV4-2
size: many
length: 17
J: TRBJ2-5
CDR3: CASSQVSSSGGLETQYF
DNA: TGTGCCAGCAGCCAAGTCTCTTCTAGCGGGGGCCTGGAGACCCAGTACTTC

D: TRBD1
V: TRBV27
size: few
length: 19
J: TRBJ2-3
CDR3: CASSTLGLSGTGTTDTQYF
DNA: TGTGCCAGCAGTACGCTGGGCCTTTCCGGGACAGGGACCACAGATACGCAGTATTTT

D: TRBD1
V: TRBV28
size: .
length: 14
J: TRBJ1-5
CDR3: CASSPTGFNQPQHF
DNA: TGTGCCAGCAGCCCGACAGGGTTCAATCAGCCCCAGCATTTT

D: TRBD1
V: TRBV6-2/TRBV6-3
size: .
length: 14
J: TRBJ2-5
CDR3: CASTPTGGRLAQYF
DNA: TGTGCCAGCACCCCAACAGGGGGCCGTCTCGCCCAGTACTTC

D: .
V: TRBV7-2
size: .
length: 14
J: TRBJ1-4
CDR3: CASRIAGVNEKLFF
DNA: TGTGCCAGCAGGATCGCGGGGGTAAATGAAAAACTGTTTTTT

D: .
V: TRBV20-1
size: few
length: 11
J: TRBJ2-1
CDR3: CSVRDPPEQFF
DNA: TGCAGTGTAAGAGACCCCCCGGAGCAGTTCTTC

D: .
V: TRBV28
size: .
length: 13
J: TRBJ2-1
CDR3: CATLLTGLNEQFF
DNA: TGTGCCACCCTTTTAACAGGGTTAAATGAGCAGTTCTTC

D: .
V: TRBV20-1
size: .
length: 12
J: TRBJ1-2
CDR3: CSASGPLYGYTF
DNA: TGCAGTGCTAGCGGACCGCTCTATGGCTACACCTTC

D: .
V: TRBV9
size: .
length: 15
J: TRBJ1-1
CDR3: CASSVDPLRNTEAFF
DNA: TGTGCCAGCAGCGTAGATCCCCTCAGGAACACTGAAGCTTTCTTT

D: .
V: TRBV20-1
size: few
length: 14
J: TRBJ2-1
CDR3: CSARDGRRHNEQFF
DNA: TGCAGTGCTAGAGATGGGCGGAGACACAATGAGCAGTTCTTC

D: TRBD1
V: TRBV12-3/TRBV12-4
size: .
length: 14
J: TRBJ2-3
CDR3: CASHWTGGTDTQYF
DNA: TGTGCCAGCCACTGGACAGGGGGTACAGATACGCAGTATTTT

D: TRBD2
V: TRBV5-1
size: .
length: 16
J: TRBJ2-5
CDR3: CASSSTPGTSKETQYF
DNA: TGCGCCAGCAGCTCTACACCCGGGACTAGCAAAGAGACCCAGTACTTC

D: .
V: TRBV29-1
size: many
length: 12
J: TRBJ2-7
CDR3: CSVETKWYEQYF
DNA: TGCAGCGTTGAAACCAAGTGGTACGAGCAGTACTTC

D: TRBD2
V: TRBV12-3/TRBV12-4
size: .
length: 15
J: TRBJ2-1
CDR3: CTTLNGTSGFNEQFF
DNA: TGTACCACTCTTAACGGGACTAGCGGGTTCAATGAGCAGTTCTTC

D: TRBD1
V: TRBV20-1
size: .
length: 15
J: TRBJ2-1
CDR3: CSARAWDSSYNEQFF
DNA: TGCAGTGCTAGAGCCTGGGACAGCTCCTACAATGAGCAGTTCTTC

D: .
V: TRBV6-1
size: .
length: 14
J: TRBJ2-2
CDR3: CASTLDVGTGELFF
DNA: TGTGCCAGCACCCTTGACGTGGGCACCGGGGAGCTGTTTTTT

D: .
V: TRBV7-9
size: .
length: 18
J: TRBJ2-3
CDR3: CASGSTGKGVGGIDTQYF
DNA: TGTGCCAGCGGATCGACAGGGAAAGGAGTGGGAGGGATAGATACGCAGTATTTT

D: .
V: TRBV28
size: few
length: 14
J: TRBJ1-5
CDR3: CASNRLGMRQPQHF
DNA: TGTGCCAGCAACCGGCTAGGGATGAGACAGCCCCAGCATTTT

D: .
V: TRBV29-1
size: few
length: 12
J: TRBJ2-7
CDR3: CSVYDGTYEQYF
DNA: TGCAGCGTTTATGACGGCACCTACGAGCAGTACTTC